A selection of T cell receptor beta chains follows, all from one sample in a study of shared clonotypes between healthy human individuals. TCRdb keeps only in-frame clones here, not all; method: immunoSEQ multiplex PCR. The data show about 1.5 million clones, with approximately 98% seen just once and roughly 0.45% held by the top ten. Sequenced material: naive CD4+ T cells sorted from blood. The receptors were sampled from a man aged 30-40 years in good health. Both conserved end residues are part of each CDR3. A D gene is named only where the DNA matches it firmly. Some rows have no size entry. The others give once, few or many, or a class for an expanded clone.

-	TRBV7-2	-	TRBJ1-3	CASSPDTPSGNTIYF
-	TRBV29-1	-	TRBJ2-1	CSVERFSGVGNEQFF
-	TRBV7-9	-	TRBJ1-2	CASSLIREGNYGYTF
-	TRBV30	-	TRBJ2-5	CAWSPHGGETQYF
-	TRBV7-8	-	TRBJ1-2	CASSLAGGGGYTF
-	TRBV27	-	TRBJ2-5	CASSPRGGWETQYF
-	TRBV14	-	TRBJ2-5	CASSRRLLQETQYF
-	TRBV9	-	TRBJ2-7	CASSPSAASYEQYF
TRBD1	TRBV2	-	TRBJ1-2	CASSGDRGEGYTF
-	TRBV29-1	-	TRBJ2-1	CSVVKGNGYNEQFF
-	TRBV27	-	TRBJ2-1	CASSFWTASYNEQFF
TRBD1	TRBV28	-	TRBJ2-5	CASSLIRTGGQETQYF
-	TRBV9	-	TRBJ2-5	CASSAEIGPRETQYF
-	TRBV7-8	-	TRBJ2-7	CASSLGAGRDF
-	TRBV2	-	TRBJ2-3	CASSEEDSVPDTQYF
TRBD2	TRBV9	-	TRBJ2-7	CASSVGTISYEQYF
-	TRBV11-2	-	TRBJ2-7	CASSGGDSSYEQYF
TRBD2	TRBV9	-	TRBJ2-1	CASSESGRALKNEQFF
TRBD1	TRBV6-6	-	TRBJ1-2	CASSYSIDRDYGYTF
-	TRBV5-1	-	TRBJ2-7	CASSSSGGGPAPYEQYF
-	TRBV11-3	once	TRBJ1-5	CASSLMGRETGFSNQPQHF
TRBD2	TRBV7-3	-	TRBJ2-1	CASSLGTSGTYEQFF
TRBD1	TRBV12-5	-	TRBJ2-3	CASGLVISGQGTDTQYF
-	TRBV29-1	-	TRBJ1-1	CSVVFPRNTEAFF
-	TRBV6-6	-	TRBJ1-5	CASSSRKGPQHF
TRBD2	TRBV2	-	TRBJ2-2	CASSLSLAGTNTGELFF
-	TRBV5-4	once	TRBJ2-2	CASSRTGAGELFF
-	TRBV5-1	-	TRBJ2-5	CASSAWGETQYF
-	TRBV2	few	TRBJ1-2	CASSDRGDTF
TRBD2	TRBV7-9	-	TRBJ2-5	CASSEPAGLQETQYF
-	TRBV18	-	TRBJ2-1	CASSPRKGEWDEQFF
-	TRBV5-1	-	TRBJ2-6	CASSFSTGNHSGANVLTF
TRBD2	TRBV7-3	-	TRBJ2-1	CASSMEGGSYNEQFF
TRBD1	TRBV30	-	TRBJ2-1	CAWSALQGAYNEQFF
TRBD1	TRBV2	-	TRBJ1-5	CASSHGQGAGNQPQHF
TRBD1	TRBV5-1	-	TRBJ1-5	CASSPGGGTNQPQHF
-	TRBV7-2	-	TRBJ2-3	CASSFAGPQGDTQYF
-	TRBV5-5	once	TRBJ2-1	CASSLANEQFF
-	TRBV5-6	-	TRBJ2-7	CASSPDRTYEQYF
-	TRBV27	-	TRBJ2-7	CASSLSLAGAYEQYF
-	TRBV19	-	TRBJ2-1	CASSRQGEVWEQFF
-	TRBV9	-	TRBJ2-3	CASSLIEGSTDTQYF
TRBD2	TRBV5-1	-	TRBJ2-3	CASSTGLAGATDTQYF
-	TRBV9	once	TRBJ2-5	CASSVNSQETQYF
-	TRBV18	-	TRBJ2-3	CASSPRLDADTQYF
-	TRBV18	-	TRBJ2-2	CASSPLSTGELFF